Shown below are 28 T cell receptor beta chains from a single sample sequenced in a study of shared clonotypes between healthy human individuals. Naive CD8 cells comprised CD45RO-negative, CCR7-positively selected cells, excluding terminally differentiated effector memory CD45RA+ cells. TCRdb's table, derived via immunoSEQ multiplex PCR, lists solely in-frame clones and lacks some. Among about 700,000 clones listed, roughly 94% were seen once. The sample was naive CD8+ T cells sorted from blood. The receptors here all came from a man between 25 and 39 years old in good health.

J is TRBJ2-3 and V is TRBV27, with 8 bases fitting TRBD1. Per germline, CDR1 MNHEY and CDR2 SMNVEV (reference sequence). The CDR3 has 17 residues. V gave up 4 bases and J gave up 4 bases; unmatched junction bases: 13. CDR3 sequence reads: CASSSRDRPFGSDTQYF. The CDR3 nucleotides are TGTGCCAGCAGTTCCCGGGACAGGCCTTTCGGGTCAGATACGCAGTATTTT.

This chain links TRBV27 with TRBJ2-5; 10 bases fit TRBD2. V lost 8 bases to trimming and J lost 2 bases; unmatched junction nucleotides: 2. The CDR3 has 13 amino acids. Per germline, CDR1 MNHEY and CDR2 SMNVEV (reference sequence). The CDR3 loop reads CASGGLAQETQYF. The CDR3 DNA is TGTGCCAGCGGGGGACTAGCGCAAGAGACCCAGTACTTC.

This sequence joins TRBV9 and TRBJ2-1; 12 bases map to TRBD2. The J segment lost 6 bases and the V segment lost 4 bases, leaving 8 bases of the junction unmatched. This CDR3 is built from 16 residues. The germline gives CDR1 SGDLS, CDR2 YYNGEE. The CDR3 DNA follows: TGTGCCAGCAGCCCCCGGACTAGCGGGATATTCAATGAGCAGTTCTTC. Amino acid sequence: CASSPRTSGIFNEQFF.

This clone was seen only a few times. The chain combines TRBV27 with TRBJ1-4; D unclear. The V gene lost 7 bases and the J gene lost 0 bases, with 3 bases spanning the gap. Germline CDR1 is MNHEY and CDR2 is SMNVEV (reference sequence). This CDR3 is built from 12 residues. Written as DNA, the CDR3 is TGTGCCAGCAAATCAACTAATGAAAAACTGTTTTTT. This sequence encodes CASKSTNEKLFF. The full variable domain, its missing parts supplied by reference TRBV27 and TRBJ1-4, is EAQVTQNPRYLITVTGKKLTVTCSQNMNHEYMSWYRQDPGLGLRQIYYSMNVEVTDKGDVPEGYKVSRKEKRNFPLILESPSPNQTSLYFCASKSTNEKLFFGSGTQLSVL.

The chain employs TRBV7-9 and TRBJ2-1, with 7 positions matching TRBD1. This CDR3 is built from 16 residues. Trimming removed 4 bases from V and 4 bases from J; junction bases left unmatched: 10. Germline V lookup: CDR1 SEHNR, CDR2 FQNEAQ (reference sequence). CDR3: CASSSPTGQKYNEQFF. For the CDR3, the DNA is TGTGCCAGCAGCTCTCCCACGGGACAGAAGTACAATGAGCAGTTCTTC.

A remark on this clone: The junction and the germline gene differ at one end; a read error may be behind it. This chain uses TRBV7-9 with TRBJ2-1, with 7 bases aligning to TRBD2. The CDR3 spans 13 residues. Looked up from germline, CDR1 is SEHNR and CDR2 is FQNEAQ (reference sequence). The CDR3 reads CASSPSLAESQLF. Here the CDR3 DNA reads TGTGCCAGCAGCCCCTCCCTAGCGGAATCCCAGCTCTTC. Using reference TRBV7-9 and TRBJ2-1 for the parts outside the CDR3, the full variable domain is DTGVSQNPRHKITKRGQNVTFRCDPISEHNRLYWYRQTLGQGPEFLTYFQNEAQLEKSRLLSDRFSAERPKGSFSTLEIQRTEQGDSAMYLCASSPSLAESQLFGPGTRLTVL.

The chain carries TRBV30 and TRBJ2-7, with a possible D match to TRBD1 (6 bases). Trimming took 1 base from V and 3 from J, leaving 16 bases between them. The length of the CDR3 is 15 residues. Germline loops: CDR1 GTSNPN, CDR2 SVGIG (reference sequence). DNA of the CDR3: TGTGCCTGGAGTGCCCCAGGACAGCTTAACTACGAGCAGTACTTC. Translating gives CAWSAPGQLNYEQYF.

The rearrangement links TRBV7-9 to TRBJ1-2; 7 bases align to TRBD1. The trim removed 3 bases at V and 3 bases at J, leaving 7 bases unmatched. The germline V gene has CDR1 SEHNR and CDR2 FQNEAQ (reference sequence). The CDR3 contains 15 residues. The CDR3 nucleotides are TGTGCCAGCAGCTTGGTGACAGGGTATGACTATGGCTACACCTTC. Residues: CASSLVTGYDYGYTF.

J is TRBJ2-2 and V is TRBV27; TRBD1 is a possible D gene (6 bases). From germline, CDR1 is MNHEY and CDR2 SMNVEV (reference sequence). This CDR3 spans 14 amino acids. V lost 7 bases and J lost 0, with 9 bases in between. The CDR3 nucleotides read TGTGCCAGCACGGGGACACCGAACACCGGGGAGCTGTTTTTT. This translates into CASTGTPNTGELFF.

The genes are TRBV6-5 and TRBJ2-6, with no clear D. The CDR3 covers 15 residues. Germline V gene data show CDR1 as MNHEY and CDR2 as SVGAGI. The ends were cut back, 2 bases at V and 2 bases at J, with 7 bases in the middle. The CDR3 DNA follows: TGTGCCAGCAGTTACGGGCTTACTGGGGCCAACGTCCTGACTTTC. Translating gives CASSYGLTGANVLTF.

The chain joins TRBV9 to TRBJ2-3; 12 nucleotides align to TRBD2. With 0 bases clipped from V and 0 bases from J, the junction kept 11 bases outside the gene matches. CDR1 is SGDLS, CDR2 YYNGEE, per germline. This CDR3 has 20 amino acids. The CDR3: CASSVEGRLAGGPSTDTQYF. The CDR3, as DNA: TGTGCCAGCAGCGTAGAGGGGAGGCTAGCGGGAGGGCCGAGCACAGATACGCAGTATTTT.

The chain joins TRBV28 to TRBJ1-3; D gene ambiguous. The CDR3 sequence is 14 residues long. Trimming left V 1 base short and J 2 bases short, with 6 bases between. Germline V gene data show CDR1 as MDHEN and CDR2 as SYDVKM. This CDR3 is CASSLFGAGNTIYF. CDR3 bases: TGTGCCAGCAGTTTATTCGGGGCTGGAAACACCATATATTTT.

CDR3 loop: CASAPRGLNNEQFF. CDR3 sequence (DNA): TGTGCCAGCGCACCCAGAGGGCTCAACAATGAGCAGTTCTTC. This chain links TRBV5-4 with TRBJ2-1; D may be TRBD2 (5 bases). The CDR3 is made up of 14 amino acids. Trimming removed 7 bases at V and 5 bases at J, with 16 bases between. Germline loops: CDR1 SGHNT, CDR2 YYREEE (reference sequence).

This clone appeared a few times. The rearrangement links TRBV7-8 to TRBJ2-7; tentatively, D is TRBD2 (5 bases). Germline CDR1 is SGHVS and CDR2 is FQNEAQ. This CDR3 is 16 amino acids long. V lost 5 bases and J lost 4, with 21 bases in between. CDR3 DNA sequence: TGTGCCAGCAGCCCGAGCGGCGGACTTCTCTTATACGAGCAGTACTTC. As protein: CASSPSGGLLLYEQYF.

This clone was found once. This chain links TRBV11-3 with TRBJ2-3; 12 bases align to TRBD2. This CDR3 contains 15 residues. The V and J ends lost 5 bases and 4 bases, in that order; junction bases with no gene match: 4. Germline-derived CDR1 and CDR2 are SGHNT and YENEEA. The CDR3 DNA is TGTGCCAGCAGCCCGACTAGCGGGAGTGCAGATACGCAGTATTTT. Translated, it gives CASSPTSGSADTQYF.

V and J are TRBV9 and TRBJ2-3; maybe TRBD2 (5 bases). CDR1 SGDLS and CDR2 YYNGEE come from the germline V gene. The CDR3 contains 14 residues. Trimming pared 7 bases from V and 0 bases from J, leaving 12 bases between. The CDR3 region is CASADGVSTDTQYF. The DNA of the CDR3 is TGTGCCAGCGCTGACGGGGTTAGCACAGATACGCAGTATTTT.

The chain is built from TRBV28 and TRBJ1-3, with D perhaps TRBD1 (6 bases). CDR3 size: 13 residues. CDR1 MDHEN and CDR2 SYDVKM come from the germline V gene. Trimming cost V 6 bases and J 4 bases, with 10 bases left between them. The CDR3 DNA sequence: TGTGCCAGCAGATCAGGGGTCGGAAACACCATATATTTT. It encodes CASRSGVGNTIYF.

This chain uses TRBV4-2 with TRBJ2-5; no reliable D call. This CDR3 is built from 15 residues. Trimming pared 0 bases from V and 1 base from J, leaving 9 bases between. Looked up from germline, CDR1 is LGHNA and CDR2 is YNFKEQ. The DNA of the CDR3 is TGTGCCAGCAGCCAAGACCCAGGCGGCCAAGAGACCCAGTACTTC. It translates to CASSQDPGGQETQYF.

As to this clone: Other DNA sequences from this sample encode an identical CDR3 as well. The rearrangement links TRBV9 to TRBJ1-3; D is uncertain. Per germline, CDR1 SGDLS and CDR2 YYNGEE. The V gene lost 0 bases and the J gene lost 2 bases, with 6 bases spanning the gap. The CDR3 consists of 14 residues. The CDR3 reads CASSVEGAGNTIYF. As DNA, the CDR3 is TGTGCCAGCAGCGTAGAGGGTGCTGGAAACACCATATATTTT.

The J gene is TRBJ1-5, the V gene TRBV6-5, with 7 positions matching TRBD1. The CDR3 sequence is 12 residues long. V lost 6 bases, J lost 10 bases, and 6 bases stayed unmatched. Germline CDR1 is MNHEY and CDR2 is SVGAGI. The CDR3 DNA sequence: TGTGCCAGCAGGGGACAGCGGGGACCCCAGCATTTT. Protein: CASRGQRGPQHF.

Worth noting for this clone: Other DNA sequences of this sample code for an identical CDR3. CDR3 residues: CASSTGTGGYEQFF. The CDR3 DNA sequence: TGTGCCAGCAGTACAGGGACGGGAGGGTATGAGCAGTTCTTC. J is TRBJ2-1 and V is TRBV6-5; 8 nucleotides agree with TRBD2. CDR3 length: 14 amino acids. V trimming: 5 bases; J trimming: 8 bases; junction bases outside the gene matches: 8. Germline V gene data show CDR1 as MNHEY and CDR2 as SVGAGI.

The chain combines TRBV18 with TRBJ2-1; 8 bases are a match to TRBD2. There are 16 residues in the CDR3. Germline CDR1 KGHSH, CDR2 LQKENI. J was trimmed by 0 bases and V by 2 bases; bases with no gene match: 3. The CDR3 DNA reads TGTGCCAGCTCACCATCGGGAGGGAGCTCCTACAATGAGCAGTTCTTC. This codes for CASSPSGGSSYNEQFF.

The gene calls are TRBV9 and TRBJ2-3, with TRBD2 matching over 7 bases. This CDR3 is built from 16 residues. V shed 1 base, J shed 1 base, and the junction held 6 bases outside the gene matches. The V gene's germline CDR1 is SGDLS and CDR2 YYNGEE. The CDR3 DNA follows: TGTGCCAGCAGCGTACGCGGGGGATCCGGCACAGATACGCAGTATTTT. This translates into CASSVRGGSGTDTQYF.

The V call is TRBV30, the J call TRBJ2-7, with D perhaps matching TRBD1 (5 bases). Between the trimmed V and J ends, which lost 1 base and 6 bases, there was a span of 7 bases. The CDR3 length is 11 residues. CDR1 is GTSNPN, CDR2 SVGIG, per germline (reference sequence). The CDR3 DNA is TGTGCCTGGAGTGAAGGGGTCGAGCAGTACTTC. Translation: CAWSEGVEQYF. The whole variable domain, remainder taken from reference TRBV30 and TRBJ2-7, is SQTIHQWPATLVQPVGSPLSLECTVEGTSNPNLYWYRQAAGRGLQLLFYSVGIGQISSEVPQNLSASRPQDRQFILSSKKLLLSDSGFYLCAWSEGVEQYFGPGTRLTVT.

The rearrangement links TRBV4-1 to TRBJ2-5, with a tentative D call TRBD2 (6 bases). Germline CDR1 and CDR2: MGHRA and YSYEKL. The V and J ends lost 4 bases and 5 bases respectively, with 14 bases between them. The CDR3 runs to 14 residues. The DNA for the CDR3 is TGCGCCAGCAGCCCTAACCGGCGGGGTGAGACCCAGTACTTC. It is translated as CASSPNRRGETQYF.

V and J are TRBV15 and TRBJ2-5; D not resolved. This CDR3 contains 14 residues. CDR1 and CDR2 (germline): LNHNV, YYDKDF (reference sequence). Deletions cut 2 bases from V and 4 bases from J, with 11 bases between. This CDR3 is CATSRNTWSETQYF. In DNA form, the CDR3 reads TGTGCCACCAGCAGAAACACATGGTCAGAGACCCAGTACTTC. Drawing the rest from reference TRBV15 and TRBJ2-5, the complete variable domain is DAMVIQNPRYQVTQFGKPVTLSCSQTLNHNVMYWYQQKSSQAPKLLFHYYDKDFNNEADTPDNFQSRRPNTSFCFLDIRSPGLGDTAMYLCATSRNTWSETQYFGPGTRLLVL.

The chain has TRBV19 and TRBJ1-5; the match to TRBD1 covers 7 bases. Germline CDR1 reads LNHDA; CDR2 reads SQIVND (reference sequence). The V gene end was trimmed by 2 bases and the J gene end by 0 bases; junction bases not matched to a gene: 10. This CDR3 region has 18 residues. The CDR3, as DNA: TGTGCCAGTAGTATATCGCGACAGGGCAAATATAGCAATCAGCCCCAGCATTTT. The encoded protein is CASSISRQGKYSNQPQHF. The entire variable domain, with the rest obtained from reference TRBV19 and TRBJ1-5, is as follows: DGGITQSPKYLFRKEGQNVTLSCEQNLNHDAMYWYRQDPGQGLRLIYYSQIVNDFQKGDIAEGYSVSREKKESFPLTVTSAQKNPTAFYLCASSISRQGKYSNQPQHFGDGTRLSIL.

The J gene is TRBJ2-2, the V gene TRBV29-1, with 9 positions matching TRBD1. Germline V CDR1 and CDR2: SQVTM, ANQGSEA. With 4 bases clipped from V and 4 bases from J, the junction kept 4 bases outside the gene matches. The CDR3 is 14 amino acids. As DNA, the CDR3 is TGCAGCGTTGCGGACAGGGGTGTCACCGGGGAGCTGTTTTTT. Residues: CSVADRGVTGELFF.